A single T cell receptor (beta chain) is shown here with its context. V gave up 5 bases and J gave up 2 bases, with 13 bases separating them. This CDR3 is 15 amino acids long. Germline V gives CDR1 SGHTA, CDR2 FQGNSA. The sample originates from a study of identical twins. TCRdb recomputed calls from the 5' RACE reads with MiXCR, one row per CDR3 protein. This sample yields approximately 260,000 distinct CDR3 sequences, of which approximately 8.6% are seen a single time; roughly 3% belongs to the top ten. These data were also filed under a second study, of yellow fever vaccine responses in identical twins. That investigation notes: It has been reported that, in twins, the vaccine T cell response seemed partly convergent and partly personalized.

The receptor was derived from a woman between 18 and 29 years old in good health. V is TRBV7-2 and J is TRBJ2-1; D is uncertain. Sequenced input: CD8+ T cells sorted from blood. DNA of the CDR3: TGTGCCAGCAGCCTGCAGAGTATAACCTACAATGAGCAGTTCTTC. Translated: CASSLQSITYNEQFF.